This T cell receptor beta chain originates from a study of cytomegalovirus exposure and HLA in healthy donors. With 3 bases removed from V and 10 bases from J, the gap between germline ends came to 14 bases. The CDR3 length is 12 residues. The germline CDR1 and CDR2 sequences are SQVTM and ANQGSEA. Points on this clone: The antigen remains undetermined.

The PCR ran on 60 Vbeta and 13 Jbeta primers. Only in-frame clones appear in the TCRdb table, and some are missing; sequencing was by immunoSEQ multiplex PCR. The sample shows around 140,000 clones, approximately 80% of them seen only once. Study-wide findings and caveats: CMV serostatus was the only recorded immune exposure for donors.

V is TRBV29-1 and J is TRBJ2-3; no definite D call. The source is a man in his forties or fifties in good health and CMV-seronegative. Sequences were obtained from PBMCs. CDR3 sequence reads: CSVDLGTVAQYF. In DNA, the CDR3 is TGCAGCGTTGATTTGGGCACAGTGGCGCAGTATTTT.